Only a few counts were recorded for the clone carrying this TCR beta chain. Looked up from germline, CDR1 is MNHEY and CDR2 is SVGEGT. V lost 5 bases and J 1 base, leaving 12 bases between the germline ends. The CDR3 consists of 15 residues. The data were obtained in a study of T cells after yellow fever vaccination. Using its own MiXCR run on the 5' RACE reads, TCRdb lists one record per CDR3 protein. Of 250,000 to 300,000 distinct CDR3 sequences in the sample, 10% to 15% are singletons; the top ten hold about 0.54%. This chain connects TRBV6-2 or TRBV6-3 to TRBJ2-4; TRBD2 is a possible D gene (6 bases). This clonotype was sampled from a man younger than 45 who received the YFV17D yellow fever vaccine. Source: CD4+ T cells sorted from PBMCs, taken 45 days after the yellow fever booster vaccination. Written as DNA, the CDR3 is TGTGCCAGCAGTCCCGGCGGGGTGGCCAAAAACATTCAGTACTTC. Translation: CASSPGGVAKNIQYF.